The source of this T cell receptor (beta chain) is a study of cytomegalovirus exposure and HLA in healthy donors. About the study: A prior analysis found roughly 110 million unique TCR beta sequences from about 179 million T cells.

V gave up 5 bases and J gave up 0 bases; unmatched junction bases: 22. The CDR3 has 22 amino acids. CDR1 is SGHRS and CDR2 is YFSETQ in the germline V gene. 13 Jbeta primers and 60 Vbeta primers were used for the PCR. Method: immunoSEQ multiplex PCR; TCRdb's copy keeps in-frame clones and lacks some. The sample has 150,000 or so clones; more than 65% are singletons. Donors were ostensibly healthy at sampling, although undocumented immune exposures were probable. Study results and caveats: Using the classifier, cytomegalovirus status was reportedly diagnosed with high specificity and sensitivity.

As regards this clone: Its antigen is not known.

What was sequenced was PBMCs. The clonotype was recovered from a man between 18 and 29 years old in good health and CMV-seropositive. The V and J genes are TRBV5-1 and TRBJ2-1; 11 bases map to TRBD2. The CDR3 nucleotides read TGCGCCAGCAGTTATGGGGAAGAAGCCGGGACTAGCGGTAGTAGCTCCTACAATGAGCAGTTCTTC. As protein: CASSYGEEAGTSGSSSYNEQFF. Filled out from reference TRBV5-1 and TRBJ2-1, the complete variable domain reads KAGVTQTPRYLIKTRGQQVTLSCSPISGHRSVSWYQQTPGQGLQFLFEYFSETQRNKGNFPGRFSGRQFSNSRSEMNVSTLELGDSALYLCASSYGEEAGTSGSSSYNEQFFGPGTRLTVL.